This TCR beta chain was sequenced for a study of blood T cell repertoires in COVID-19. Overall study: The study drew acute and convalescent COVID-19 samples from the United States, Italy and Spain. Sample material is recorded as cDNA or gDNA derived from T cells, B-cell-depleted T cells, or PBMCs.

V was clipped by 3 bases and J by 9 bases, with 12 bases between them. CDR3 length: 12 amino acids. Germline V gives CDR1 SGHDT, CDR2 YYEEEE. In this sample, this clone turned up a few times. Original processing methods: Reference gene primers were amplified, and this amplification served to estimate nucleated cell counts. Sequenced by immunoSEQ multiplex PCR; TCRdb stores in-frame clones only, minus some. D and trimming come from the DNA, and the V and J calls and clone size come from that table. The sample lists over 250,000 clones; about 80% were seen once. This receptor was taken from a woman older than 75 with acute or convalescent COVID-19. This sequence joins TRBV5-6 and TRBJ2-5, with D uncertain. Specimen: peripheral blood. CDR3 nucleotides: TGTGCCAGCAGCTCTAGAAGGTGGGCCCAGTACTTC. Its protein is CASSSRRWAQYF. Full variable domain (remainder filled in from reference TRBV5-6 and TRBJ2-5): DAGVTQSPTHLIKTRGQQVTLRCSPKSGHDTVSWYQQALGQGPQFIFQYYEEEERQRGNFPDRFSGHQFPNYSSELNVNALLLGDSALYLCASSSRRWAQYFGPGTRLLVL.